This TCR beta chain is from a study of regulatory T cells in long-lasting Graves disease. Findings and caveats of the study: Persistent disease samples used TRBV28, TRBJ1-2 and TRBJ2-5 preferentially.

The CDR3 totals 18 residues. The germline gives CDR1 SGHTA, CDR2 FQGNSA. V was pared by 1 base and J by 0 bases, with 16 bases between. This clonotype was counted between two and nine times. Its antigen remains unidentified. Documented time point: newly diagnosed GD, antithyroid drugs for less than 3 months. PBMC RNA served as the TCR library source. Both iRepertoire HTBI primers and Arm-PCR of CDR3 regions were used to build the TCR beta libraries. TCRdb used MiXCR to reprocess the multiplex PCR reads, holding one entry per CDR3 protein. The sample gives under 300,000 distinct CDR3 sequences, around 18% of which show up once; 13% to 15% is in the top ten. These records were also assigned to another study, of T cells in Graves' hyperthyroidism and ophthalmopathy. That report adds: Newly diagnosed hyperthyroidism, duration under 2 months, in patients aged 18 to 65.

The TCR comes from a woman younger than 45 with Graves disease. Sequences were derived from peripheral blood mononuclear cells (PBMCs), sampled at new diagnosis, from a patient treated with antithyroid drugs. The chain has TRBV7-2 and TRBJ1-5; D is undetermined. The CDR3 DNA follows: TGTGCCAGCAGCTTAGACCTCTTTACTGATAATAGCAATCAGCCCCAGCATTTT. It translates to CASSLDLFTDNSNQPQHF.